What follows are 27 T cell receptor beta chains derived from one specimen sequenced in a study of shared clonotypes between healthy human individuals. TCRdb's copy holds only in-frame clones and misses some; the assay was immunoSEQ multiplex PCR. Here the sample spans hundreds of thousands of clones, 92% being singletons. Cells designated naive CD8 were CD45RO-negative and were positively selected for CCR7, with terminally differentiated effector memory CD45RA+ cells excluded. The source material was naive CD8+ T cells sorted from blood. The receptors shown here come from a man younger than 40 in good health.

The chain employs TRBV10-3 and TRBJ1-4; tentative D call: TRBD1 (5 bases). Germline V gene sequence: CDR1 ENHRY, CDR2 SYGVKD. V was shortened by 8 bases and J by 0 bases, with 16 bases between the two germline ends. CDR3 size: 16 residues. CDR3 DNA sequence: TGTGCCATCGGGGGGGATTCAAGTTCAACTAATGAAAAACTGTTTTTT. Translated, it gives CAIGGDSSSTNEKLFF.

V and J are TRBV6-1 and TRBJ1-1; possibly TRBD1 for D (6 bases). Per the germline V gene, CDR1 is MNHNS and CDR2 is SASEGT. With 4 bases removed from V and 5 bases from J, the gap between germline ends came to 14 bases. The CDR3 has 14 residues. CDR3: CASSARGPGTEAFF. The CDR3 DNA follows: TGTGCCAGCAGTGCCCGGGGGCCTGGGACTGAAGCTTTCTTT.

The CDR3 sequence is CASTPSGSLGEQYF. CDR3 in DNA: TGTGCCAGCACCCCTAGCGGGAGCTTAGGGGAGCAGTACTTC. The J gene is TRBJ2-7, the V gene TRBV27; 10 positions agree with TRBD2. After removal of 7 bases from V and 7 bases from J, the junction contained 10 bases not matched to a gene. Germline CDR1 MNHEY, CDR2 SMNVEV (reference sequence). This CDR3 has 14 amino acids.

The chain's CDR3 is CASSLAGSYQETQYF. CDR3 DNA sequence: TGTGCCAGCAGCTTAGCCGGCAGCTACCAAGAGACCCAGTACTTC. The chain links TRBV11-2 to TRBJ2-5, with unresolved D. Germline assignment: CDR1 SGHAT and CDR2 FQNNGV. The V and J ends lost 1 base and 0 bases respectively, with 9 bases between them. CDR3 length: 15 amino acids.

The chain joins TRBV6-6 to TRBJ2-1, with a possible D match to TRBD2 (5 bases). Between the trimmed V and J ends, which lost 3 bases and 4 bases, there was a span of 10 bases. In germline, CDR1 is MNHNY, CDR2 SVGAGI (reference sequence). This CDR3 spans 14 amino acids. CDR3 DNA: TGTGCCAGCAGTTATAGCGCCAATTACAATGAGCAGTTCTTC. Its translation: CASSYSANYNEQFF.

This chain connects TRBV6-6 to TRBJ1-5, with 11 bases matching TRBD1. The germline gives CDR1 MNHNY, CDR2 SVGAGI (reference sequence). V shed 6 bases and J 0 bases; nucleotides not matched to a gene: 4. The CDR3 runs to 16 residues. The chain's CDR3 is CASSWTGGDSNQPQHF. The CDR3 coding sequence is TGTGCCAGCAGCTGGACAGGGGGCGATAGCAATCAGCCCCAGCATTTT.

The chain employs TRBV5-8 and TRBJ2-6, with D unresolved. The CDR3 runs to 15 residues. V lost 2 bases and J lost 1, with 7 bases in between. From germline, CDR1 is SGHTS and CDR2 YDEGEE. This CDR3 reads CASSLFSSGANVLTF. The CDR3 DNA is TGTGCCAGCAGCTTATTTAGTTCTGGGGCCAACGTCCTGACTTTC.

The genes are TRBV5-4 and TRBJ2-1, with TRBD2 matching 11 bases. CDR3 length: 16 residues. Trimming at V came to 1 base and at J to 7 bases, leaving 7 bases not matched to a gene. From germline, CDR1 is SGHNT and CDR2 YYREEE (reference sequence). The CDR3: CASSLITSGSSNEQFF. The CDR3 nucleotides are TGTGCCAGCAGCTTGATAACTAGCGGGAGTTCAAATGAGCAGTTCTTC.

The rearrangement links TRBV11-3 to TRBJ2-6; a weak D match, TRBD1 (6 bases). The CDR3 has 18 residues. CDR1 and CDR2 (germline): SGHNT, YENEEA. The V and J ends lost 1 base and 0 bases respectively, with 13 bases between them. The CDR3 DNA is TGTGCCAGCAGCTTAGGATCAGGGGACCTCTCTGGGGCCAACGTCCTGACTTTC. Its translation: CASSLGSGDLSGANVLTF.

V gene TRBV7-9 combines with J gene TRBJ1-1; D is undetermined. The CDR3 spans 13 residues. Germline loops: CDR1 SEHNR, CDR2 FQNEAQ (reference sequence). Trimming pared 4 bases from V and 5 bases from J, leaving 11 bases between. CDR3 bases: TGTGCCAGCAGCTCCCCCGGGGTTACTGAAGCTTTCTTT. This gives the protein CASSSPGVTEAFF.

The chain couples TRBV7-9 to TRBJ1-3; D remains ambiguous. This CDR3 spans 16 amino acids. Germline V gene lookup returns CDR1 SEHNR and CDR2 FQNEAQ (reference sequence). V shed 3 bases and J shed 5 bases, with 17 bases lying between them. In DNA, the CDR3 is TGTGCCAGCAGCTTCCGAGAGGGTCCGTGGAGAAACACCATATATTTT. Translating it yields CASSFREGPWRNTIYF.

The V gene is TRBV4-1, the J gene TRBJ1-1; D is undetermined. This CDR3 is 15 amino acids long. The germline gives CDR1 MGHRA, CDR2 YSYEKL. Trimming shortened V by 1 base and J by 3 bases, and 12 bases separated the two germline ends. The CDR3: CASSQVGGVDTEAFF. The CDR3 DNA sequence: TGCGCCAGCAGCCAAGTGGGCGGTGTTGACACTGAAGCTTTCTTT.

V is TRBV5-5 and J is TRBJ1-4; TRBD1 agrees at 8 bases. This CDR3 spans 17 amino acids. Germline V gene lookup returns CDR1 SGHKS and CDR2 YYEKEE (reference sequence). Trimming at V came to 0 bases and at J to 5 bases, leaving 9 bases not matched to a gene. This CDR3 reads CASSLVGRGLDNEKLFF. CDR3 nucleotides: TGTGCCAGCAGCTTGGTTGGCAGGGGGCTTGACAATGAAAAACTGTTTTTT.

The genes are TRBV6-1 and TRBJ2-2; no firm D call. Trimming pared 11 bases from V and 4 bases from J, leaving 5 bases between. The CDR3 totals 10 residues. Looked up from germline, CDR1 is MNHNS and CDR2 is SASEGT. The CDR3 is CAGGTGELFF. CDR3 bases: TGTGCCGGCGGCACCGGGGAGCTGTTTTTT.

V is TRBV28 and J is TRBJ2-2; 11 bases are shared with TRBD2. With V trimmed by 6 bases and J by 5 bases, 14 bases remained unmatched. Germline values: CDR1 MDHEN, CDR2 SYDVKM. CDR3 length: 18 residues. CDR3 DNA: TGTGCCAGCAGCCCCTATAGCGGGAGGGCCGGTTGGACCGGGGAGCTGTTTTTT. It yields the protein CASSPYSGRAGWTGELFF.

V is TRBV16 and J is TRBJ2-1; maybe TRBD1 (5 bases). V lost 0 bases to trimming and J lost 0 bases, with 12 bases between them. The V gene's germline CDR1 is KGHSY and CDR2 FQNENV. There are 17 residues in the CDR3. CDR3 in amino acids: CASSQSLQESSYNEQFF. The CDR3 bases are TGTGCCAGCAGCCAATCCTTACAGGAGAGCTCCTACAATGAGCAGTTCTTC.

The chain joins TRBV9 to TRBJ2-1; D ambiguous. The CDR3 sequence is 14 residues long. CDR1 and CDR2 from the germline V gene are SGDLS and YYNGEE. Trimming left V 0 bases short and J 7 bases short, with 11 bases between. Written as DNA, the CDR3 is TGTGCCAGCAGCGTAGAGTCAAAGGAGAATGAGCAGTTCTTC. This gives the protein CASSVESKENEQFF.

This clone was seen a few times. This chain uses TRBV2 with TRBJ2-7; D possibly uses TRBD1 or TRBD2 (5 bases each). The CDR3 totals 14 residues. V lost 6 bases, J lost 0 bases, and 12 bases lay in between. Germline V CDR1 and CDR2: SNHLY, FYNNEI. CDR3 bases: TGTGCCAGCAGGCAGGGACGGACCTCCTACGAGCAGTACTTC. Protein: CASRQGRTSYEQYF.

The chain couples TRBV7-9 to TRBJ1-2; weak D call: TRBD1 (5 bases). Trimming left V 3 bases short and J 8 bases short, with 19 bases between. Germline V gives CDR1 SEHNR, CDR2 FQNEAQ (reference sequence). The CDR3 consists of 15 residues. The CDR3 loop is CASSFFGDWRVGYTF. The CDR3 DNA sequence: TGTGCCAGCAGCTTCTTTGGGGACTGGAGAGTCGGCTACACCTTC.

The chain joins TRBV7-9 to TRBJ1-4; D possibly corresponds to TRBD1 (5 bases). Germline V lookup: CDR1 SEHNR, CDR2 FQNEAQ (reference sequence). This CDR3 has 15 residues. Trimming shortened V by 4 bases and J by 4 bases, and 13 bases separated the two germline ends. CDR3 residues: CASSSPGRLNEKLFF. The DNA of the CDR3 is TGTGCCAGCAGCTCTCCGGGACGTCTTAATGAAAAACTGTTTTTT.

This rearrangement joins TRBV7-9 to TRBJ2-5; the match to TRBD1 covers 7 bases. The V gene's germline CDR1 is SEHNR and CDR2 FQNEAQ (reference sequence). The CDR3 extends over 16 amino acids. V lost 4 bases, J lost 0 bases, and 8 bases stayed unmatched. CDR3 sequence reads: CASSSADRAYQETQYF. In nucleotides, the CDR3 is TGTGCCAGCAGCTCAGCTGACAGGGCCTACCAAGAGACCCAGTACTTC.

V usage is TRBV19 and J usage is TRBJ2-7; TRBD1 or TRBD2 may be the D gene (5 bases each). The germline V gene has CDR1 LNHDA and CDR2 SQIVND (reference sequence). CDR3 length: 11 residues. Trimming stripped 4 bases from V and 6 bases from J, with 7 bases between. CDR3 nucleotide sequence: TGTGCCAGTAGTAGTGGGGGCGAGCAGTACTTC. Amino acids: CASSSGGEQYF. Full variable domain (missing parts from reference TRBV19 and TRBJ2-7): DGGITQSPKYLFRKEGQNVTLSCEQNLNHDAMYWYRQDPGQGLRLIYYSQIVNDFQKGDIAEGYSVSREKKESFPLTVTSAQKNPTAFYLCASSSGGEQYFGPGTRLTVT.

The rearrangement links TRBV29-1 to TRBJ2-1, with TRBD2 identical over 9 bases. Trimming at V came to 6 bases and at J to 9 bases, leaving 6 bases not matched to a gene. The CDR3 length is 12 residues. Germline V gene lookup returns CDR1 SQVTM and CDR2 ANQGSEA. The CDR3 DNA reads as TGCAGCGTAGACGGGACTAGCATTGAGCAGTTCTTC. Translation gives CSVDGTSIEQFF.

Note on this clone: The same CDR3 arises from other DNA sequences in this sample as well. The rearrangement links TRBV28 to TRBJ2-1; 8 positions match TRBD2. Trimming removed 5 bases from V and 4 bases from J; junction bases left unmatched: 4. The CDR3 has 14 amino acids. Germline V gene data show CDR1 as MDHEN and CDR2 as SYDVKM. The CDR3 reads CASSLAGGYNEQFF. The CDR3 region has the DNA TGTGCCAGCAGTCTAGCGGGCGGATACAATGAGCAGTTCTTC.

The chain combines TRBV27 with TRBJ2-7, with D uncertain. V was trimmed by 1 base and J by 2 bases, leaving 6 bases between them. CDR3 length: 13 amino acids. The germline CDR1 and CDR2 sequences are MNHEY and SMNVEV (reference sequence). The CDR3 DNA reads TGTGCCAGCAGTTTATTCGGTCCCTACGAGCAGTACTTC. This gives the protein CASSLFGPYEQYF.

This chain joins TRBV28 and TRBJ2-1; D is perhaps TRBD1 (6 bases). V dropped 2 bases and J dropped 8 bases, with 13 bases sitting between them. The CDR3 sequence is 14 residues long. Germline lookup yields CDR1 MDHEN and CDR2 SYDVKM. The CDR3 is CASSLVQGQYEQFF. CDR3 nucleotides: TGTGCCAGCAGTTTAGTACAGGGCCAGTATGAGCAGTTCTTC.

The chain carries TRBV9 and TRBJ2-5; no clear D. CDR3 size: 10 residues. The V end was cut by 6 bases, the J end by 5 bases, with 5 bases between. Germline assignment: CDR1 SGDLS and CDR2 YYNGEE. Here the CDR3 DNA reads TGTGCCAGCACCGGGGAGACCCAGTACTTC. As protein: CASTGETQYF.